These T cell receptor beta chains were read from a single sample in a study of cytomegalovirus exposure and HLA in healthy donors. This table comes from immunoSEQ multiplex PCR, and its TCRdb copy is limited to in-frame clones, with some not included. The sample contains about 150,000 clones, roughly 83% of which appear only once. Material for sequencing was PBMCs. The source of these receptors is a boy aged 2 to 10 in good health and CMV-seronegative. CDR3s include the opening cysteine and the closing phenylalanine or tryptophan.

TRBV5-1	15	TRBJ2-7	CASSPSRPSNYEQYF
TRBV6-1	13	TRBJ2-7	CASSRAPGYEQYF
TRBV13	18	TRBJ2-1	CASSSRRLAGYIDNEQFF
TRBV27	14	TRBJ2-7	CASRSSQFGYEQYF
TRBV19	11	TRBJ1-1	CASRGNTEAFF
TRBV29-1	11	TRBJ1-2	CSVESGYGYTF
TRBV2	15	TRBJ2-7	CASSTGTGFPYEQYF
TRBV4-2	16	TRBJ2-2	CASSQAQGGNTGELFF
TRBV30	14	TRBJ2-5	CAWSGGTAQETQYF
TRBV6-6	15	TRBJ1-2	CASSTQGRGDYGYTF
TRBV29-1	13	TRBJ1-1	CSVAHDTNTEAFF
TRBV28	13	TRBJ2-1	CASSFGDGRIEFF
TRBV4-1	15	TRBJ1-3	CASSQEGSSGNTIYF
TRBV4-2	15	TRBJ1-3	CASSLQADRENTIYF
TRBV5-4	15	TRBJ1-1	CASSSGTEGNTEAFF
TRBV29-1	16	TRBJ2-7	CSVSDHTGGDSYEQYF
TRBV7-9	12	TRBJ2-7	CSSRGPGTEQYF
TRBV4-2	19	TRBJ2-1	CASSQGAAGGIGYRNEQFF
TRBV4-1	16	TRBJ2-7	CASSQVVQESLYEQYF
TRBV30	14	TRBJ2-7	CAWAGTGNLLGQYF
TRBV19	17	TRBJ1-5	CASTGTVVTYSNQPQHF
TRBV14	15	TRBJ2-7	CASSQSIRGIYEQYF
TRBV5-1	17	TRBJ2-3	CASSLGGLAGVTDTQYF
TRBV7-8	11	TRBJ2-1	CASRTLVAQFF
TRBV18	15	TRBJ1-5	CASSLDLQGLQPQHF
TRBV6-1	15	TRBJ2-3	CASSQRQFGADTQYF
TRBV25-1	12	TRBJ2-4	CASSVPEQGQYF
TRBV12-1	18	TRBJ2-5	CASSRTSGTDPRRETQYF
TRBV28	15	TRBJ2-7	CASRLGTGGIYEQYF
TRBV2	13	TRBJ2-1	CASIFLASNEQFF
TRBV10-3	14	TRBJ1-1	CAIRLQGGNTEAFF
TRBV28	16	TRBJ1-4	CASSPQYWAVGEKLFF
TRBV5-1	18	TRBJ2-7	CASSFTETGPTSSYEQYF
TRBV28	15	TRBJ2-1	CASRPDSGNYNEQFF
TRBV19	17	TRBJ2-5	CASSVYSGTTQGETQYF
TRBV28	13	TRBJ1-1	CASNSGHQTEAFF
TRBV5-3	19	TRBJ1-3	CARSLHGARMSYSGNTIYF
TRBV2	16	TRBJ1-4	CASTEWTRATNEKLFF
TRBV4-1	18	TRBJ1-5	CASSQDRIPGTENQPQHF
TRBV4-1	17	TRBJ2-3	CASSHGTGGSGTDTQYF
TRBV12-5	18	TRBJ1-6	CASGFETPGTGVNSPLHF
TRBV27	21	TRBJ1-1	CASSLSARRGISRQGNTEAFF
TRBV6-6	13	TRBJ2-7	CASSYNRGSEQYF
TRBV6-5	14	TRBJ2-7	CASRRQGTAYEQYF
TRBV5-6	15	TRBJ1-3	CASSFGTASGNTIYF
TRBV6-1	17	TRBJ1-4	CASSVSRQGGDGEKLFF
TRBV7-9	16	TRBJ2-5	CASSLRSSGLQETQYF
TRBV7-3	14	TRBJ2-6	CASSLSPGANVLTF
TRBV19	14	TRBJ1-1	CASSIGPGATEAFF
TRBV27	16	TRBJ1-2	CASSFRSGWDLDGYTF
TRBV7-3	16	TRBJ2-3	CASSPNHQGFGGTQYF